Below, one T cell receptor (beta chain) is given with its context. Antigen unknown. The entry originates in a study of shared clonotypes between healthy human individuals. Whole-study findings and limits: Unshared clonotypes carried lower generation probabilities than those common to all four donors. A handful of donors showed sharing of 4.5% to 6% of naive CD4 clonotypes. Relative to memory subsets, naive subsets generally showed larger estimated richness.

TCRdb keeps only in-frame clones here, not all; method: immunoSEQ multiplex PCR. The sample lists hundreds of thousands of clones, roughly 95% occurring once. Naivety among CD8 cells was defined by CD45RO negativity and positive CCR7 selection, thereby excluding terminally differentiated effector memory CD45RA+ cells. Germline V CDR1 and CDR2: SGHTA, FQGNSA. CDR3 length: 16 residues. V shed 0 bases and J shed 0 bases, with 12 bases lying between them. The chain is built from TRBV7-2 and TRBJ2-7, with D maybe TRBD2 (6 bases). The receptor's source is a woman between 25 and 40 years old in good health. Sequenced material: naive CD8+ T cells sorted from blood. The DNA for the CDR3 is TGTGCCAGCAGCTTAGCCCCCCAGGGACTCTCCTACGAGCAGTACTTC. Residues: CASSLAPQGLSYEQYF. The complete variable domain, with remaining parts taken from reference TRBV7-2 and TRBJ2-7, reads GAGVSQSPSNKVTEKGKDVELRCDPISGHTALYWYRQSLGQGLEFLIYFQGNSAPDKSGLPSDRFSAERTGGSVSTLTIQRTQQEDSAVYLCASSLAPQGLSYEQYFGPGTRLTVT.